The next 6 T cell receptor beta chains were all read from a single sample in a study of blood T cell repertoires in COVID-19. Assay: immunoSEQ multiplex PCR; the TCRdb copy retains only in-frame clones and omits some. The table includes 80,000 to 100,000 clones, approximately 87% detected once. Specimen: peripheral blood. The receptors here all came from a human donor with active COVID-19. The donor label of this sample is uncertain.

CDR3 region: CASVGSGGTEETQYF. DNA for the CDR3: TGTGCCAGCGTAGGGAGCGGGGGGACAGAAGAGACCCAGTACTTC. This chain uses TRBV25-1 with TRBJ2-5; 9 positions match TRBD2. The CDR3 totals 15 residues. The germline CDR1 and CDR2 sequences are MGHDK and SYGVNS. The V and J ends lost 8 bases and 3 bases, in that order; junction bases with no gene match: 10.

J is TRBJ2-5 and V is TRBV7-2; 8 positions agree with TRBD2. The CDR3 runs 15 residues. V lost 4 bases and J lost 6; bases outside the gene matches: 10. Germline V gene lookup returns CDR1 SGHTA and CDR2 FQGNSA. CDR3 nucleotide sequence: TGTGCCAGCAGCTCGGGGGGGGCTCAAGGGAAGACCCAGTACTTC. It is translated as CASSSGGAQGKTQYF.

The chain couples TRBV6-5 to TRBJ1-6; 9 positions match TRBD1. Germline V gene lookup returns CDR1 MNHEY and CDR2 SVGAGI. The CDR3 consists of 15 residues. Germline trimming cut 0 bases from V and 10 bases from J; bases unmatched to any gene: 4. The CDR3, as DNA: TGTGCCAGCAGTTACTCCGGGACAGGGTACTCACCCCTCCACTTT. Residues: CASSYSGTGYSPLHF.

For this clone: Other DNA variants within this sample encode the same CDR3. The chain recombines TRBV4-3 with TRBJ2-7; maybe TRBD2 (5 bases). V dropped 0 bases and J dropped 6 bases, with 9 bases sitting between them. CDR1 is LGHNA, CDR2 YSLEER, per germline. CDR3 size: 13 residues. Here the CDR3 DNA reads TGCGCCAGCAGCCAAGATTCGGGGAGCGAGCAGTACTTC. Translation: CASSQDSGSEQYF.

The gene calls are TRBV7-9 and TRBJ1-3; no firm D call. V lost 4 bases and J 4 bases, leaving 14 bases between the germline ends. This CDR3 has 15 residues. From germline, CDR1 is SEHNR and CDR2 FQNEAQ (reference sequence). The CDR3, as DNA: TGTGCCAGCAGCTCCGAACCGGGGTACGGAAACACCATATATTTT. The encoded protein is CASSSEPGYGNTIYF.

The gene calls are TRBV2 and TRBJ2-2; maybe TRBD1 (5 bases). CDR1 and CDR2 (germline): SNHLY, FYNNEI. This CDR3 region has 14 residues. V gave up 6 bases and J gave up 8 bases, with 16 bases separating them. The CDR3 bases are TGTGCCAGCAGGTTACAGGAAGCAGGGGGGGAGCTGTTTTTT. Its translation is CASRLQEAGGELFF. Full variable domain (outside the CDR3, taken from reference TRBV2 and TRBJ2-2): EPEVTQTPSHQVTQMGQEVILRCVPISNHLYFYWYRQILGQKVEFLVSFYNNEISEKSEIFDDQFSVERPDGSNFTLKIRSTKLEDSAMYFCASRLQEAGGELFFGEGSRLTVL.